These 9 T cell receptor beta chains share one sample of origin, sequenced in a study of T cell responses to AZD1222 COVID-19 vaccine. This table comes from immunoSEQ multiplex PCR, and its TCRdb copy is limited to in-frame clones, with some not included. The sample has about 160,000 clones; about 90% are singletons. The sequenced sample was peripheral blood, obtained 28 days after the second AZD1222 dose. The receptors stem from an adult who received the AZD1222 COVID-19 vaccine.

The chain carries TRBV3-1 (or the pseudogene TRBV3-2) and TRBJ1-1, with D uncertain. The CDR3 runs to 16 residues. Trimming left V 0 bases short and J 3 bases short, with 14 bases between. Per germline, CDR1 LGHDT and CDR2 YNNKEL (reference sequence). DNA of the CDR3: TGTGCCAGCAGCCAAGATACGGCCTTTAGGGACACTGAAGCTTTCTTT. This gives the protein CASSQDTAFRDTEAFF.

V usage is TRBV30 and J usage is TRBJ1-1; 8 nucleotides line up with TRBD1. Per the germline V gene, CDR1 is GTSNPN and CDR2 is SVGIG (reference sequence). There are 13 residues in the CDR3. V lost 2 bases to trimming and J lost 7 bases; unmatched junction nucleotides: 6. Here the CDR3 DNA reads TGTGCCTGGAGTCCTAGACAGGGGAGTGAAGCTTTCTTT. Translating it yields CAWSPRQGSEAFF.

The chain links TRBV6-6 to TRBJ2-7; 7 positions match TRBD2. Germline CDR1 MNHNY, CDR2 SVGAGI (reference sequence). With V trimmed by 0 bases and J by 3 bases, 5 bases remained unmatched. There are 15 residues in the CDR3. In DNA form, the CDR3 reads TGTGCCAGCAGTTACTCGGTGGGACTACACTACGAGCAGTACTTC. Encoded protein: CASSYSVGLHYEQYF.

The CDR3 DNA sequence: TGTGCCAGCAGCCAAGATAAGGGGCGCACTGAAGCTTTCTTT. Residues: CASSQDKGRTEAFF. The J gene is TRBJ1-1, the V gene TRBV4-2, with TRBD1 as a possible D gene (5 bases). Trimming took off 0 bases at V and 4 bases at J, with 9 bases between the two ends. This CDR3 comprises 14 residues. The germline V gene encodes CDR1 LGHNA and CDR2 YNFKEQ.

This clone was observed a few times. The chain recombines TRBV11-2 with TRBJ1-4; no firm D call. The CDR3 loop spans 14 amino acids. Trimming removed 1 base from V and 11 bases from J, with 14 bases in between. CDR1 is SGHAT and CDR2 is FQNNGV in the germline V gene. DNA of the CDR3: TGTGCCAGCAGCTTAGTAGGCGGCGTCGGTAAACTGTTTTTT. Translation: CASSLVGGVGKLFF.

J is TRBJ1-1 and V is TRBV28, with 7 bases lining up with TRBD1. The CDR3 is made up of 13 amino acids. Germline V lookup: CDR1 MDHEN, CDR2 SYDVKM. V lost 6 bases and J lost 3; bases outside the gene matches: 4. CDR3 sequence (DNA): TGTGCCAGCAGGGCCAGGGGGGACACTGAAGCTTTCTTT. Translating it yields CASRARGDTEAFF.

Only one count was recorded for this clone. The rearrangement uses TRBV30 and TRBJ1-2; 7 bases align to TRBD1. The CDR3 length is 13 residues. The ends lost 4 bases at V and 3 bases at J; junction bases unmatched: 5. Germline-derived CDR1 and CDR2 are GTSNPN and SVGIG (reference sequence). CDR3 protein: CAWMGQYDYGYTF. CDR3 sequence (DNA): TGTGCCTGGATGGGACAGTACGACTATGGCTACACCTTC.

The chain has TRBV3-1 (or the pseudogene TRBV3-2) and TRBJ1-5, with 7 bases lining up with TRBD1. Per the germline V gene, CDR1 is LGHDT and CDR2 is YNNKEL (reference sequence). This CDR3 contains 14 residues. After removal of 1 base from V and 5 bases from J, the junction contained 2 bases not matched to a gene. CDR3 sequence (DNA): TGTGCCAGCAGCCAAGGGACAGGTGATCAGCCCCAGCATTTT. It translates to CASSQGTGDQPQHF.

V and J are TRBV6-4 and TRBJ1-2, with D tentatively TRBD1 (6 bases). The CDR3 sequence is 14 residues long. Trimming removed 3 bases at V and 4 bases at J, with 12 bases between. CDR1 is MRHNA, CDR2 SNTAGT, per germline. The CDR3: CASSEGGTGYGYTF. CDR3 bases: TGTGCCAGCAGTGAAGGGGGTACGGGCTATGGCTACACCTTC.